This T cell receptor beta chain was captured in a study of regulatory and conventional T cells in RAG deficiency (dated by TCRdb to about 2017). For context, the study as a whole: The study used high-throughput TCR beta sequencing to compare repertoire diversity and composition of Treg, conventional CD4+ and CD8+ T cells between RAG-deficient patients and healthy controls. What the study reported, not specific to this receptor: Some T-cell subset analyses were not performed for some subjects. All patient T-cell subsets had shorter CDR3 lengths; Omenn syndrome patients showed >85% Treg-Tconv repertoire overlap at nucleotide and amino acid level. The CD25-high CD127-low cells sorted from Omenn syndrome patients may be peripherally activated cells rather than true Treg cells. Compared with control T-cell subpopulations, the RAG-deficient patients had markedly lower Shannon entropy and higher Simpson indices. Compared with controls, Omenn syndrome and CID/AS patients had around 96-fold fewer unique TCR beta sequences in Treg cells, whereas the reduction in the other subsets was approximately 9.8-fold.

About 8 healthy control donors were used as the comparison group for repertoire analyses. Before genomic DNA extraction, CD8+ T cells lacking CD4 were purified from blood. Libraries were built with the immunoSEQ multiplex PCR assay. Genomic DNA from the sorted T-cell subsets was used to amplify rearranged TCR beta chain products, which were then sequenced. As for the authors' bioinformatics: Shannon entropy and Simpson indices were used to quantify the repertoire diversity of productive TCR beta rearrangements. Clonal expansion was assessed using the summed frequency of the 100 most abundant productive TCR beta clonotypes among total reads. A self-reactivity index based on amino acid usage at CDR3beta positions 6 and 7 was applied to the TRB repertoires. Two-way ANOVA was used for repertoire analyses, while Student t or Mann-Whitney tests were used for flow cytometric analyses. This is the immuneACCESS table as TCRdb keeps it, with only in-frame sequences that have V and J called. A part of the clones is gone; compared with another copy, unresolved V genes explain less than half, and the rest is unexplained. V and J calls and clone size come straight from that table; D and trimming were deduced from the DNA. The sample data list approximately 7,000 clones, and roughly 86% of these were observed just once. Jointly, the top ten make up over 10% of the sample.

Comment on this clone: The antigen it recognizes is unknown. No much larger clone exists at a distance of one base, and base qualities are not known.

This same sample was also taken into another study, of regulatory T cells. From the second report: The multiplex PCR relied on 52 forward TRBV primers and 13 reverse TRBJ primers, and amplification bias was corrected through assay-based and computational methods. In patients, repertoires had restricted unique TRB V-J pairs and skewed V and J gene usage, with regulatory T cells showing the most marked changes. Between CD3G-deficient patients and healthy controls, the study compared T-cell receptor beta repertoires in sorted regulatory T cells, conventional CD4+ T cells and CD8+ T cells. Ficoll density separation was used to isolate peripheral blood mononuclear cells. A FACSAria cell sorter was used to isolate CD3+ CD8+ CD4- T cells. Within the immunoSEQ assay, multiplex PCR amplified rearranged TRB loci from genomic DNA. Sequencing of the TRB amplicons was done on an Illumina HiSeq platform. Raw sequences were error-filtered and aligned to reference gene sequences by custom algorithms, then analyzed with the immunoSEQ online tools. Productive and nonproductive TRB rearrangement frequencies were evaluated among both unique and total sequences. Groups were compared by t tests, Mann-Whitney tests or two-way ANOVA performed in Prism software.

This clonotype was sampled from a human donor in good health. Sequencing used CD8+ T cells sorted from blood.

In nucleotide form, the sequence is TGTGCCTGGACGAGGACCAGCGGCACCGGGGAGCTGTTTTTT. It is translated as CAWTRTSGTGELFF. The chain couples TRBV30 to TRBJ2-2; a tentative D call is TRBD2 (5 bases match). The CDR3 numbers 14 residues from cysteine through phenylalanine. CDR3 DNA is the only sequence kept; it has 42 bases, read in frame from the first base. Based on the germline V gene (reference sequence), the CDR1 and CDR2 sequences are GTSNPN and SVGIG. V loses 4 bases of germline sequence and J loses 4 bases, and the interval between the two ends is 13 bases.